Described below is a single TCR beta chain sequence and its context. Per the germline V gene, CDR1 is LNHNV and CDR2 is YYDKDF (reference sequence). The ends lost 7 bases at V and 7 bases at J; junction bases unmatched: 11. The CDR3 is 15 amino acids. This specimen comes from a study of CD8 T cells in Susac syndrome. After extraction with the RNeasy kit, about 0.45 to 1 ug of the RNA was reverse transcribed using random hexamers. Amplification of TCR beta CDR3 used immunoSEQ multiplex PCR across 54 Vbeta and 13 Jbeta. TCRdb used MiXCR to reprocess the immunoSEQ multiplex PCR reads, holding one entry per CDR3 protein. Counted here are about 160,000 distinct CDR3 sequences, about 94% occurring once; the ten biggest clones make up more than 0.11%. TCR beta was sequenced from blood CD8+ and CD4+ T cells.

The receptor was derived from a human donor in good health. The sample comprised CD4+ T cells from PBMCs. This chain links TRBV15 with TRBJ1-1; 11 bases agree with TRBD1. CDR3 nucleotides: TGTGCCACCACCGAGAGCTACGGGACAGGGGGTGAAGCTTTCTTT. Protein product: CATTESYGTGGEAFF.